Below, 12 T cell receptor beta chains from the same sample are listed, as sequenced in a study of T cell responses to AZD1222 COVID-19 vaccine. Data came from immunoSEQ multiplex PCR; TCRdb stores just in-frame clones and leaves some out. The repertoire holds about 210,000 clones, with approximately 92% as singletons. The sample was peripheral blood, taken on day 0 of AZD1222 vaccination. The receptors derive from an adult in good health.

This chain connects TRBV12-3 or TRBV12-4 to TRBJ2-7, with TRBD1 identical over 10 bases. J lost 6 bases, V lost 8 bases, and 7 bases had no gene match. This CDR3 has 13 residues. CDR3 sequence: CASRRQGALEQYF. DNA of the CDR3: TGTGCCAGCCGGAGACAGGGGGCCCTCGAGCAGTACTTC.

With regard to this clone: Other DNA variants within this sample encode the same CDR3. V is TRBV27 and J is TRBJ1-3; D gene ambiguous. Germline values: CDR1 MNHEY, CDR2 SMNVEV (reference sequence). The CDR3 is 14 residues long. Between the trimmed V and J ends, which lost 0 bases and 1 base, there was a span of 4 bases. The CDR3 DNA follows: TGTGCCAGCAGTTTATCCGGGTCTGGAAACACCATATATTTT. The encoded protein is CASSLSGSGNTIYF.

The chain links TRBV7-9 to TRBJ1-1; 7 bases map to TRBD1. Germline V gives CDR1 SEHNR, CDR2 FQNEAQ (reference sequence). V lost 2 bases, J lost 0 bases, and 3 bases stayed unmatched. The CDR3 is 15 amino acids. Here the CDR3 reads CASSLLGGMNTEAFF. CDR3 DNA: TGTGCCAGCAGCTTATTAGGGGGCATGAACACTGAAGCTTTCTTT.

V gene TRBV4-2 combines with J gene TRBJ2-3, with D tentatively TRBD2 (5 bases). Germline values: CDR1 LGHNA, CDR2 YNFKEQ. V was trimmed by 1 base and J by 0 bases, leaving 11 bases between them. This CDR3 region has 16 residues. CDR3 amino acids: CASSQGPTTSTDTQYF. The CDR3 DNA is TGTGCCAGCAGCCAAGGCCCGACTACTAGCACAGATACGCAGTATTTT.

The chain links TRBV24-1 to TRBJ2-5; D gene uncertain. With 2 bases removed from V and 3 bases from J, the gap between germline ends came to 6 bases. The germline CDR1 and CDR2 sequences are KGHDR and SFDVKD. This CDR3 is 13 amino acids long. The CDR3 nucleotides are TGTGCCACCAGTGATTCGGGCAAAGAGACCCAGTACTTC. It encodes CATSDSGKETQYF.

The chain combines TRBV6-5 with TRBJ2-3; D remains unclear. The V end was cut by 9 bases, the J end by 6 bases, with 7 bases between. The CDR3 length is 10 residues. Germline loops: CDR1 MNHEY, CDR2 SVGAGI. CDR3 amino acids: CASQWDTQYF. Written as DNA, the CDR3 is TGTGCCAGTCAGTGGGATACGCAGTATTTT.

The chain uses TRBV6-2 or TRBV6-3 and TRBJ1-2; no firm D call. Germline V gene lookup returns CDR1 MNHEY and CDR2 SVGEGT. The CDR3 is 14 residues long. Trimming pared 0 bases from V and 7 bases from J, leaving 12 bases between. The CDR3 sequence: CASSYSHYLVGYTF. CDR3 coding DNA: TGTGCCAGCAGTTACTCCCATTATTTAGTTGGCTACACCTTC.

The CDR3 sequence is CASSLSSGGVYGYTF. The CDR3 bases are TGTGCCAGCAGTTTATCCTCGGGGGGAGTCTATGGCTACACCTTC. V gene TRBV27 combines with J gene TRBJ1-2; tentative D call: TRBD1 (5 bases). The V end lost 0 bases, the J end lost 4 bases, and 12 bases lay between the germline ends. This CDR3 is built from 15 residues. The V gene's germline CDR1 is MNHEY and CDR2 SMNVEV (reference sequence).

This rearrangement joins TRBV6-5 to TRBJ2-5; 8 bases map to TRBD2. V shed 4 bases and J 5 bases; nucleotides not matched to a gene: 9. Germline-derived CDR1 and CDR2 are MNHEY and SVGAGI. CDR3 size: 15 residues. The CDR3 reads CASSSWTGGRETQYF. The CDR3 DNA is TGTGCCAGCAGTTCGTGGACGGGGGGGCGGGAGACCCAGTACTTC.

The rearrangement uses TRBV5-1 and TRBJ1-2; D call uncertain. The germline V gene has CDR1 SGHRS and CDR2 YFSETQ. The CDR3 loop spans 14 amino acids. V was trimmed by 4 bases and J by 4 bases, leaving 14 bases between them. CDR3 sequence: CASSPPDPAYGYTF. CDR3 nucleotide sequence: TGCGCCAGCAGCCCCCCGGACCCCGCCTATGGCTACACCTTC.

The chain's CDR3 is CASSIDPAGGLYGYTF. CDR3 DNA: TGTGCCAGTAGTATAGATCCCGCGGGCGGACTCTATGGCTACACCTTC. The V gene is TRBV19, the J gene TRBJ1-2; D uncertain. V was trimmed by 0 bases and J by 4 bases, leaving 15 bases between them. The CDR3 totals 16 residues. Per germline, CDR1 LNHDA and CDR2 SQIVND (reference sequence).

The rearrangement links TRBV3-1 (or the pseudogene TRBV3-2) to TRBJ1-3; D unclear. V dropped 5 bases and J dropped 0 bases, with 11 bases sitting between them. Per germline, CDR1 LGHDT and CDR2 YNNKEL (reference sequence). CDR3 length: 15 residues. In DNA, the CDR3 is TGTGCCAGCAGCGTTACGATCCTCTCTGGAAACACCATATATTTT. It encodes CASSVTILSGNTIYF.